This T cell receptor (beta chain) originates from a study of T-cell reconstitution after alpha-beta-depleted transplantation in children. CDR1 and CDR2 from the germline V gene are MNHNS and SASEGT. V lost 7 bases to trimming and J lost 4 bases; unmatched junction nucleotides: 11. CDR3 size: 18 residues. In its sample, this clonotype was seen a few times. Preparation of the TCRbeta library was carried out with unique molecular identifiers. Using its own MiXCR run on the PCR reads, TCRdb lists one record per CDR3 protein. The sample contains about 610,000 distinct CDR3 sequences, about 10% of which appear only once.

The TCR was taken from a human donor who donated a stem cell graft to a child with acute myeloid leukemia. The source was PBMCs from the stem cell graft donor, collected from the stem cell graft. This rearrangement joins TRBV6-1 to TRBJ2-4, with TRBD2 matching 15 bases. The CDR3 sequence is CASTPSGLAGGNKNIQYF. CDR3 nucleotide sequence: TGTGCCAGCACTCCCTCCGGACTAGCGGGAGGGAATAAAAACATTCAGTACTTC.